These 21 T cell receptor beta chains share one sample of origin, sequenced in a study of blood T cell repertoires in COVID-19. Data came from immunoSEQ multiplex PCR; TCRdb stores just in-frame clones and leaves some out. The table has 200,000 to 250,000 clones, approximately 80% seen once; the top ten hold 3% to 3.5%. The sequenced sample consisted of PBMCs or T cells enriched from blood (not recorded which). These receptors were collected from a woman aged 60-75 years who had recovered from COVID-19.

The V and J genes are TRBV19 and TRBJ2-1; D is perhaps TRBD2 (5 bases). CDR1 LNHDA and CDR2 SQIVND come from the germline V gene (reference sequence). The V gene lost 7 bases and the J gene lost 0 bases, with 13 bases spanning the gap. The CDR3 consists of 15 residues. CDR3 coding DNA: TGTGCCAGTACGGGCCGGGCGGGCTCCTACAATGAGCAGTTCTTC. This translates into CASTGRAGSYNEQFF.

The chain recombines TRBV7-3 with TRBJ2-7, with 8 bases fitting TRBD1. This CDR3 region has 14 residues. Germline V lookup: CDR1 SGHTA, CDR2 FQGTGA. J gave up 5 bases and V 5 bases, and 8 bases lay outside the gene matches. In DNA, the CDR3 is TGTGCCAGCAGCCCCAGGACAGGGCCCCACGAGCAGTACTTC. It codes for CASSPRTGPHEQYF.

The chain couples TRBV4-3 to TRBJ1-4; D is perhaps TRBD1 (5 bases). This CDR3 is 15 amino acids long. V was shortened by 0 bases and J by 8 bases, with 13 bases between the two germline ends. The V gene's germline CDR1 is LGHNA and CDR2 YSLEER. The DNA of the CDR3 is TGCGCCAGCAGCCAAGATCGGCGGGACGGAGAAAAACTGTTTTTT. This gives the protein CASSQDRRDGEKLFF.

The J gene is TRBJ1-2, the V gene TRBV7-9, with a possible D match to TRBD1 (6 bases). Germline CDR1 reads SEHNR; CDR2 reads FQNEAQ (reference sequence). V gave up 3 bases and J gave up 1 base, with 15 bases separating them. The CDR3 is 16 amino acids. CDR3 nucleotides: TGTGCCAGCAGCTTTAACGGACAGCTGAATAACTATGGCTACACCTTC. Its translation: CASSFNGQLNNYGYTF.

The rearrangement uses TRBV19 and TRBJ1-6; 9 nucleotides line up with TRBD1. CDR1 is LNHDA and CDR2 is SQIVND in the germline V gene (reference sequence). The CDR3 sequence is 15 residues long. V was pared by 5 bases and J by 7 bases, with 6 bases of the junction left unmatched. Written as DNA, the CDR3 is TGTGCCAGTAGTGGTCGACAGGGGGGAAATTCACCCCTCCACTTT. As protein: CASSGRQGGNSPLHF.

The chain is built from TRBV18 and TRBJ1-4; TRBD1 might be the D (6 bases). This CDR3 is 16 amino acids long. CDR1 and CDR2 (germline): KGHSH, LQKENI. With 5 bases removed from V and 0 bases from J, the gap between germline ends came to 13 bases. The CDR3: CASSTGTPTTNEKLFF. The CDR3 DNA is TGTGCCAGCTCAACCGGGACACCGACAACTAATGAAAAACTGTTTTTT.

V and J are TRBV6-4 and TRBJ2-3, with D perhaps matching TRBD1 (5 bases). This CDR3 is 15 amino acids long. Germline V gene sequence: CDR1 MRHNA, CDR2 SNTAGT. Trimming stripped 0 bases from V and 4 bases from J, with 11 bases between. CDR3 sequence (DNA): TGTGCCAGCAGTGACTCGGGGCGAATAGCAGATACGCAGTATTTT. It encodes CASSDSGRIADTQYF.

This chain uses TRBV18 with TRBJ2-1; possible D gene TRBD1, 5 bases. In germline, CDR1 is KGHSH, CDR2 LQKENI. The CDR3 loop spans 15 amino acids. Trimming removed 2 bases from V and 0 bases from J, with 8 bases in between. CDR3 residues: CASSPGANSYNEQFF. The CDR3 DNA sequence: TGTGCCAGCTCACCAGGGGCTAACTCCTACAATGAGCAGTTCTTC.

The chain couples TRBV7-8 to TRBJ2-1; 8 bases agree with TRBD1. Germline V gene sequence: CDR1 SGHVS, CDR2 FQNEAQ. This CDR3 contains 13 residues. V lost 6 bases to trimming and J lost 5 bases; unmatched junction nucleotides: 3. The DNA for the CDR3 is TGTGCCAGCAGATTGGACAGGGACAATGAGCAGTTCTTC. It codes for CASRLDRDNEQFF. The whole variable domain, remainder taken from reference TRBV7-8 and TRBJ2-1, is GAGVSQSPRYKVAKRGQDVALRCDPISGHVSLFWYQQALGQGPEFLTYFQNEAQLDKSGLPSDRFFAERPEGSVSTLKIQRTQQEDSAVYLCASRLDRDNEQFFGPGTRLTVL.

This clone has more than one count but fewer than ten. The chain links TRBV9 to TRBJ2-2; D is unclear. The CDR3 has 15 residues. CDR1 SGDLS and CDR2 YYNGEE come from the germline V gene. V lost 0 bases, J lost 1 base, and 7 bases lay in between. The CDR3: CASSVGSLNTGELFF. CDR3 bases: TGTGCCAGCAGCGTAGGCAGTCTGAACACCGGGGAGCTGTTTTTT.

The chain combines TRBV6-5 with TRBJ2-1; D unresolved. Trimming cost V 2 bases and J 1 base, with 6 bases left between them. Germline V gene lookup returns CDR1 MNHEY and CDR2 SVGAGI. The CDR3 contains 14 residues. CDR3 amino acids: CASSYETSYNEQFF. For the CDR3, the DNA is TGTGCCAGCAGTTACGAGACATCCTACAATGAGCAGTTCTTC.

DNA of the CDR3: TGTGCCAGCAGTCCCAGCAGGGGTAGTGAAAAACTGTTTTTT. This translates into CASSPSRGSEKLFF. The chain combines TRBV3-1 (or the pseudogene TRBV3-2) with TRBJ1-4; D perhaps matches TRBD1 (6 bases). Germline assignment: CDR1 LGHDT and CDR2 YNNKEL (reference sequence). The CDR3 extends over 14 amino acids. The V end lost 6 bases, the J end lost 7 bases, and 15 bases lay between the germline ends.

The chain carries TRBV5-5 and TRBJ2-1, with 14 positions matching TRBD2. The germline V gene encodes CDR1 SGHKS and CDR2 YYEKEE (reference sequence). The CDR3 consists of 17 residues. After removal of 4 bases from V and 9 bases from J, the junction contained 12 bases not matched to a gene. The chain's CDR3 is CASSATGTSGSLGEQFF. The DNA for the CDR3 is TGTGCCAGCAGCGCGACCGGGACTAGCGGGAGCTTGGGTGAGCAGTTCTTC. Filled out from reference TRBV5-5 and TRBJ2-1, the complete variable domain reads DAGVTQSPTHLIKTRGQQVTLRCSPISGHKSVSWYQQVLGQGPQFIFQYYEKEERGRGNFPDRFSARQFPNYSSELNVNALLLGDSALYLCASSATGTSGSLGEQFFGPGTRLTVL.

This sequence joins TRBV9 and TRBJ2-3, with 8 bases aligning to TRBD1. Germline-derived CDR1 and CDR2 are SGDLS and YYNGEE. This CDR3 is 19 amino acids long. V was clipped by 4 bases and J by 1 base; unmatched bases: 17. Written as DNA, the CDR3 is TGTGCCAGCAGCAAAGCGGCGGCAGGGGGCCTCCACCGCACAGATACGCAGTATTTT. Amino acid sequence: CASSKAAAGGLHRTDTQYF.

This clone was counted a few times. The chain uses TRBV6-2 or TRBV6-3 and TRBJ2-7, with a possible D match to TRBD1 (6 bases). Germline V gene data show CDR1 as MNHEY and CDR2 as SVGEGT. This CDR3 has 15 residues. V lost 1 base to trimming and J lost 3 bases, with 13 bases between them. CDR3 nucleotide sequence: TGTGCCAGCAGTTACTTGGCCTGGGGGCTCTACGAGCAGTACTTC. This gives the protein CASSYLAWGLYEQYF.

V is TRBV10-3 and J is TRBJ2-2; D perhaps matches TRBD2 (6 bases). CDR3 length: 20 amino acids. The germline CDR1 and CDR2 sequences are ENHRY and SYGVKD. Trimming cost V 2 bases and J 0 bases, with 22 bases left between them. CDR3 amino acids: CAISEPKGSGRLSNTGELFF. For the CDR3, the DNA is TGTGCCATCAGTGAGCCGAAAGGAAGCGGGCGCCTATCGAACACCGGGGAGCTGTTTTTT.

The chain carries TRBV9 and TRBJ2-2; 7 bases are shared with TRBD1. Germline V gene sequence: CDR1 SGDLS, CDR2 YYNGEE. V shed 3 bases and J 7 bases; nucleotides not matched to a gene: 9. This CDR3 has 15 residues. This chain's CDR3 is CASSELQGSNGELFF. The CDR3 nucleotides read TGTGCCAGCAGCGAGTTACAGGGGTCCAACGGGGAGCTGTTTTTT.

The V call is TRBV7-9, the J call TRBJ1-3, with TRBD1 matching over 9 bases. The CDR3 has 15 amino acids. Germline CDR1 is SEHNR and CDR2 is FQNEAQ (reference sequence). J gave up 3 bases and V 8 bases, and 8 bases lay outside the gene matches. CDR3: CASEPDRGGGNTIYF. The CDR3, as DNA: TGTGCCAGCGAGCCGGACAGGGGAGGTGGAAACACCATATATTTT.

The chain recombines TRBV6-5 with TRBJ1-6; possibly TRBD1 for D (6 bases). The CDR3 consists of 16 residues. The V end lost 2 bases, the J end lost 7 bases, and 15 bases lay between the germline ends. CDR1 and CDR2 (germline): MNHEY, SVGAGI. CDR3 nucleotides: TGTGCCAGCAGTTACCTGGGTGGGGGCCTAAATTCACCCCTCCACTTT. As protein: CASSYLGGGLNSPLHF.

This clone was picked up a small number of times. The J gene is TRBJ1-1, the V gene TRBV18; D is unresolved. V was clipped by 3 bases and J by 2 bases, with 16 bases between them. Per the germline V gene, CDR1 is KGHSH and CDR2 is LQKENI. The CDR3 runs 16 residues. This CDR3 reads CASSPGSSRGNTEAFF. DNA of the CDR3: TGTGCCAGCTCACCGGGGAGCTCACGAGGCAACACTGAAGCTTTCTTT. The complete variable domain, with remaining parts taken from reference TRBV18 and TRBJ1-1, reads NAGVMQNPRHLVRRRGQEARLRCSPMKGHSHVYWYRQLPEEGLKFMVYLQKENIIDESGMPKERFSAEFPKEGPSILRIQQVVRGDSAAYFCASSPGSSRGNTEAFFGQGTRLTVV.

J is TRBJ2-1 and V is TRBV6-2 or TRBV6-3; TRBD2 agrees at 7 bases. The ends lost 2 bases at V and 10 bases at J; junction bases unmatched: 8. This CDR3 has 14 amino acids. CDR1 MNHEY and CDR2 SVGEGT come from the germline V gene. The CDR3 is CASSYRLAVREQFF. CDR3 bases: TGTGCCAGCAGTTACCGGCTAGCGGTCCGGGAGCAGTTCTTC.